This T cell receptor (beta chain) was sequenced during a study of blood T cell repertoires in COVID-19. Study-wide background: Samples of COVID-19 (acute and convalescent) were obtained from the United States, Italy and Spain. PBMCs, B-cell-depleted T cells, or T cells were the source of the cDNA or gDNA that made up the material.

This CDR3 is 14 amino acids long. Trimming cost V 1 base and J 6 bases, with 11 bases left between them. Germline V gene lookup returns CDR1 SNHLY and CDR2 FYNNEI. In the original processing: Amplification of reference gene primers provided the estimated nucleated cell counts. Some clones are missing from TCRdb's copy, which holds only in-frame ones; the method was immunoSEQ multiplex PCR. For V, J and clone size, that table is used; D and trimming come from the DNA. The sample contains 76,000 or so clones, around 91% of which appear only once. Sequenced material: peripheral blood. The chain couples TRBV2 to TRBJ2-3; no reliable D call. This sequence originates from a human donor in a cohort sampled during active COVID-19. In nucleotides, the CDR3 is TGTGCCAGCAGTGAAGTGAGTGGTCCCGATACGCAGTATTTT. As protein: CASSEVSGPDTQYF.